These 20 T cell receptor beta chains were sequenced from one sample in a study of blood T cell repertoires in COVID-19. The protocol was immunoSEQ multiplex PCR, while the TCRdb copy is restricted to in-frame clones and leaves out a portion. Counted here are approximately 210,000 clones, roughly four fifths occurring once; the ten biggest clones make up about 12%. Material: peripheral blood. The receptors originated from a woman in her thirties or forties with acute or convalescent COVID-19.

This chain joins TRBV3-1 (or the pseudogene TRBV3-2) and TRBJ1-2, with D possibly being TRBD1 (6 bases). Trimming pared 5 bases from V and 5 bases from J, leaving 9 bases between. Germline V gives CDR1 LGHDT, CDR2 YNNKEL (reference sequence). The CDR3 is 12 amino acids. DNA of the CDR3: TGTGCCAGCAGCGACGGACAGTATGGCTACACCTTC. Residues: CASSDGQYGYTF.

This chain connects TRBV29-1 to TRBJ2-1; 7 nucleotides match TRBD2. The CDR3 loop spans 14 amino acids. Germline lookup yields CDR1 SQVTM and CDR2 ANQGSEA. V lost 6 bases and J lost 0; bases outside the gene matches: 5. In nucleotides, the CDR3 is TGCAGCGTGCTGGGGGGGAGCTCCTACAATGAGCAGTTCTTC. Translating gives CSVLGGSSYNEQFF.

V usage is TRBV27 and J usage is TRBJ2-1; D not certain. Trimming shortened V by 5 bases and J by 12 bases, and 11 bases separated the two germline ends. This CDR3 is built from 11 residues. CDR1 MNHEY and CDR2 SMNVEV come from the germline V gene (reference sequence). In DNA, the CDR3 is TGTGCCAGCAGTCTTGGGTGGGCGCAGTTCTTC. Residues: CASSLGWAQFF.

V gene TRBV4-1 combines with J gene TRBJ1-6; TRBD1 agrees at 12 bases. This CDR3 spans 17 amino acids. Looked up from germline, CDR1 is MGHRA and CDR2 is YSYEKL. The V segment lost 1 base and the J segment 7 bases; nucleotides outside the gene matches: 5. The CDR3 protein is CASSQGGQGAANSPLHF. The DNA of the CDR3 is TGCGCCAGCAGCCAAGGGGGACAGGGGGCAGCGAATTCACCCCTCCACTTT.

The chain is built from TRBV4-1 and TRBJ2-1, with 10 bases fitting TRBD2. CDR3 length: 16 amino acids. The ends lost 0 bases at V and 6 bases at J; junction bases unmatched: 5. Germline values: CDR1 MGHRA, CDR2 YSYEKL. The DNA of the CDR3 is TGCGCCAGCAGCCAAGACAGGACTAGCGGTATCAATGAGCAGTTCTTC. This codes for CASSQDRTSGINEQFF.

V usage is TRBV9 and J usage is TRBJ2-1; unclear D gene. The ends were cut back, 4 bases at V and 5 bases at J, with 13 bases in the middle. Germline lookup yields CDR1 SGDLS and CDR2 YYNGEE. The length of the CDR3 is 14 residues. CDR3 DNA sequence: TGTGCCAGCAGCCTCGTGGCGGAAAACAATGAGCAGTTCTTC. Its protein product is CASSLVAENNEQFF. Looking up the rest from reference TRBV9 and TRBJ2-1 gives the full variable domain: DSGVTQTPKHLITATGQRVTLRCSPRSGDLSVYWYQQSLDQGLQFLIQYYNGEERAKGNILERFSAQQFPDLHSELNLSSLELGDSALYFCASSLVAENNEQFFGPGTRLTVL.

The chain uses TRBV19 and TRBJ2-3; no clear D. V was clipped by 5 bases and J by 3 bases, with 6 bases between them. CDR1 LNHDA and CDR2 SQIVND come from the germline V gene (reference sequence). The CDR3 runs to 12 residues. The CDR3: CASSSPTDTQYF. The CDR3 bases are TGTGCCAGTAGTTCCCCGACAGATACGCAGTATTTT.

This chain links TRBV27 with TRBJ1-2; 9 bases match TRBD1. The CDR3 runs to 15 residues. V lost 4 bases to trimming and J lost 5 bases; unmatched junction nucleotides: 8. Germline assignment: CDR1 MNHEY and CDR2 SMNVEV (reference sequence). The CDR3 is CASSSPTGGNYGYTF. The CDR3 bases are TGTGCCAGCAGTTCTCCCACAGGGGGCAATTATGGCTACACCTTC.

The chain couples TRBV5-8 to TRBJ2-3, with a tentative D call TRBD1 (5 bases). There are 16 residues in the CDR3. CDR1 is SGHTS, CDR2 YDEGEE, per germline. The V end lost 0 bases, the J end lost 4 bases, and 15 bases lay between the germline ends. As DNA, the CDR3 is TGTGCCAGCAGCTTGGACAACTCAGGGTTCGCAGATACGCAGTATTTT. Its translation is CASSLDNSGFADTQYF.

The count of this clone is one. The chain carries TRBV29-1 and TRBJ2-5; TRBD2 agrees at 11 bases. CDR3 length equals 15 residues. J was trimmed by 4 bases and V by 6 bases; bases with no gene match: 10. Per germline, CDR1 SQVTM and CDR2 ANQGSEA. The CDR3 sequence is CSVNLGLAGGETQYF. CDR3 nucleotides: TGCAGCGTCAACTTAGGTCTAGCGGGAGGAGAGACCCAGTACTTC. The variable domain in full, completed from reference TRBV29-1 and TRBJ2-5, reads SAVISQKPSRDICQRGTSLTIQCQVDSQVTMMFWYRQQPGQSLTLIATANQGSEATYESGFVIDKFPISRPNLTFSTLTVSNMSPEDSSIYLCSVNLGLAGGETQYFGPGTRLLVL.

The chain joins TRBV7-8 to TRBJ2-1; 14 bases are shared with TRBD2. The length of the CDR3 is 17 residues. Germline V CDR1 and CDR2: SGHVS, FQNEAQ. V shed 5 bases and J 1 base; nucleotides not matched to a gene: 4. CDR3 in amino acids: CASSGLAGGRSYNEQFF. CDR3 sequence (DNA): TGTGCCAGCAGCGGACTAGCGGGGGGCCGTTCCTACAATGAGCAGTTCTTC.

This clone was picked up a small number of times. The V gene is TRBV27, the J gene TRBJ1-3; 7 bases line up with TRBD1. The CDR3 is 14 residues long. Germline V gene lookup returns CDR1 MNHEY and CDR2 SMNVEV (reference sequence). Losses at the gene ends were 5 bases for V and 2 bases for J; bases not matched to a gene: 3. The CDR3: CASSKGQTGNTIYF. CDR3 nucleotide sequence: TGTGCCAGCAGTAAGGGACAGACTGGAAACACCATATATTTT.

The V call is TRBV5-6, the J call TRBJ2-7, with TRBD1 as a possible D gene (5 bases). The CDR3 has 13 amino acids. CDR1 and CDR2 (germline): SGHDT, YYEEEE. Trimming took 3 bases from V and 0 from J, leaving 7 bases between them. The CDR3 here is CASSWGPSYEQYF. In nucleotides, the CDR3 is TGTGCCAGCAGCTGGGGCCCCTCCTACGAGCAGTACTTC.

The CDR3 region has the DNA TGTGCCACCAGCCACAGGAAAGGTCCCCATCAGCCCCAGCATTTT. Its protein is CATSHRKGPHQPQHF. The chain couples TRBV15 to TRBJ1-5, with D possibly TRBD1 on 5 matching bases. The CDR3 consists of 15 residues. Trimming shortened V by 5 bases and J by 5 bases, and 16 bases separated the two germline ends. Germline V CDR1 and CDR2: LNHNV, YYDKDF (reference sequence).

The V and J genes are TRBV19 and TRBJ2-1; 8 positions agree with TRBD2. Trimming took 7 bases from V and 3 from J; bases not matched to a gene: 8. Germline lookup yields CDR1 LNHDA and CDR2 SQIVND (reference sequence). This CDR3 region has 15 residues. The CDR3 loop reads CASTSLGLDYNEQFF. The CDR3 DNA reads TGTGCCAGTACCTCTCTGGGACTAGACTACAATGAGCAGTTCTTC.

The CDR3 region has the DNA TGTGCCAGTAGTATGGACAGGGGGTTAGTCTCTGGGGCCAACGTCCTGACTTTC. This encodes CASSMDRGLVSGANVLTF. This chain joins TRBV19 and TRBJ2-6; 10 bases align to TRBD1. The CDR3 has 18 residues. From germline, CDR1 is LNHDA and CDR2 SQIVND (reference sequence). V lost 3 bases and J lost 0; bases outside the gene matches: 5.

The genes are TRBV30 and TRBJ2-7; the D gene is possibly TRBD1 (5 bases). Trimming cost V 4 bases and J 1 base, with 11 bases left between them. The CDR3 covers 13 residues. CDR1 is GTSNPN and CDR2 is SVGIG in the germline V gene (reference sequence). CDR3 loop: CAWKDITSYEQYF. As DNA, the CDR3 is TGTGCCTGGAAGGACATCACGTCCTACGAGCAGTACTTC.

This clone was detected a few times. CDR3 protein: CASSERLELPYGYTF. CDR3 DNA: TGTGCCAGCAGCGAACGACTGGAACTACCCTATGGCTACACCTTC. This sequence joins TRBV2 and TRBJ1-2; D remains unclear. Germline lookup yields CDR1 SNHLY and CDR2 FYNNEI. This CDR3 has 15 amino acids. V shed 6 bases and J shed 4 bases, with 18 bases lying between them.

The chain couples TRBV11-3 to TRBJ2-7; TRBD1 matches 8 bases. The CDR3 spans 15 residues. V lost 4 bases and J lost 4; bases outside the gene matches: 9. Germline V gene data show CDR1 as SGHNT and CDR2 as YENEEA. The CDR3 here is CASSSIRQGKYEQYF. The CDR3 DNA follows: TGTGCCAGCAGCTCAATACGACAGGGGAAGTACGAGCAGTACTTC.

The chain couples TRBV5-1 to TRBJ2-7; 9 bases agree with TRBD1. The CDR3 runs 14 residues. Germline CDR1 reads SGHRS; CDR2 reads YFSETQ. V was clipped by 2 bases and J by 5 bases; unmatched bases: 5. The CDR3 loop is CASSLRTGAHEQYF. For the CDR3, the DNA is TGCGCCAGCAGCTTAAGGACAGGGGCCCACGAGCAGTACTTC.